This T cell receptor (beta chain) came from a study of shared clonotypes between healthy human individuals. Study results and caveats: Between a few donors, naive CD4 clonotypes were shared at a level of about 5%.

Regarding this clone: Its antigen is undetermined.

Deep was the level at which the assay was run. TCRdb keeps only in-frame clones here, not all; method: immunoSEQ multiplex PCR. The top ten hold around 10% of the sample, which has some 240,000 clones, 65% to 70% seen once. The CDR3 is made up of 14 amino acids. Germline CDR1 and CDR2: MNHNS and SASEGT. V was clipped by 3 bases and J by 4 bases, with 13 bases between them. The sequenced material came from memory CD4+ T cells sorted from blood. The subset was: CD45RA-negative fraction. The sequence was collected from a young man in good health. The chain carries TRBV6-1 and TRBJ2-7; weak D call: TRBD2 (5 bases). The CDR3 DNA sequence: TGTGCCAGCAGTGATCCGGGAATTCGGTACGAGCAGTACTTC. Residues: CASSDPGIRYEQYF.